This record covers a single TCR beta chain. Its target is not known. The V gene's germline CDR1 is MRHNA and CDR2 SNTAGT. V lost 0 bases to trimming and J lost 4 bases, with 6 bases between them. CDR3 length equals 14 residues. The data are from a study of cytomegalovirus exposure and HLA in healthy donors. Study-level findings and limits: Testing in vitro showed a few CMV-associated chains specific for CMV antigens. Cytomegalovirus association was assigned to over 150 TCR beta chains.

Sequencing used immunoSEQ multiplex PCR; TCRdb keeps in-frame clones, though not all of them. The sample holds about 160,000 clones, 70% to 90% seen once. Specimen: PBMCs. J is TRBJ2-2 and V is TRBV6-4; TRBD1 might be the D (6 bases). The TCR originated in a man aged 25 to 40 in good health and CMV-seropositive. The CDR3 nucleotides read TGTGCCAGCAGTGACTCGGACAGCACCGGGGAGCTGTTTTTT. Protein sequence: CASSDSDSTGELFF.